This T cell receptor (beta chain) was recorded in a study of cytomegalovirus exposure and HLA in healthy donors. Whole-study findings and limits: The study carried out a later analysis of TCR beta sequences. It associated 16,951 of them with specific HLA alleles at a false discovery rate of 0.05. Accurate predictions that matched the HLA-A and HLA-B alleles of most subjects were reportedly made from TCR beta sequences.

The PCR had 60 Vbeta and 13 Jbeta primers. This table comes from immunoSEQ multiplex PCR, and its TCRdb copy is limited to in-frame clones, with some not included. In the table there are about 150,000 clones, 76% of which are singletons. Healthy donors of bone marrow made up the group. A word on this clone: Its target is unknown.

The CDR3 covers 14 residues. V dropped 0 bases and J dropped 7 bases, with 12 bases sitting between them. The V gene's germline CDR1 is MNHEY and CDR2 SMNVEV (reference sequence). The chain carries TRBV27 and TRBJ2-5; tentative D call: TRBD2 (5 bases). The clonotype originates from a female donor in good health and CMV-seropositive. The specimen was PBMCs. As DNA, the CDR3 is TGTGCCAGCAGTTTATCGGGAGATTTAGGGACCCAGTACTTC. The encoded protein is CASSLSGDLGTQYF.